This T cell receptor (beta chain) is drawn from a study of long-term antiretroviral therapy in people with HIV. Study background: In the earliest collections, sampling predates the 2015 immediate-ART recommendation by about a decade.

Study-wide findings and caveats: HIV repertoires spanned narrower CDR3 length ranges than controls. Data on ART adherence, viral resistance or therapy changes were unavailable.

At survey level, the immunoSEQ assay was run in its v3.0 version. Using immunoSEQ multiplex PCR, the repertoire was profiled, and TCRdb retains in-frame clones only, with some absent. The sample lists tens of thousands of clones; 80% to 90% were seen once. Every HIV-positive participant received treatment in the United States. With respect to this clone: Its specificity is not known.

The germline V and J ends were trimmed by 5 bases and 0 bases, with 7 bases remaining between them. Per germline, CDR1 SEHNR and CDR2 FQNEAQ (reference sequence). This CDR3 is 13 amino acids long. V usage is TRBV7-9 and J usage is TRBJ1-1; D gene ambiguous. The receptor was isolated from a woman under 40 with HIV. The sequencing used unsorted PBMCs, collected 1.8 years before starting antiretroviral therapy. Written as DNA, the CDR3 is TGTGCCAGCAGCCAACAGCTGAACACTGAAGCTTTCTTT. Amino acids: CASSQQLNTEAFF.